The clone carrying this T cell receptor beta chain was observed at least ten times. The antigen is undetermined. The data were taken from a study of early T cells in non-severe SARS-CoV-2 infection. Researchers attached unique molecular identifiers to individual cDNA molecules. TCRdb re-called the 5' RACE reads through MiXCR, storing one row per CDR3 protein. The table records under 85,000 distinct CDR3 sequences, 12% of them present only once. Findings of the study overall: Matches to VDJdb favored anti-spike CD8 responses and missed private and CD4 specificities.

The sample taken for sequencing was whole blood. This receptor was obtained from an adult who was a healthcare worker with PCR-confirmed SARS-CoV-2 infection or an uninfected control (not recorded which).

The CDR3: CSVGQADGYTF. The CDR3 nucleotides read TGCAGCGTAGGGCAAGCCGACGGCTACACCTTC. The chain joins TRBV29-1 to TRBJ1-2; D gene unclear. Germline CDR1 and CDR2: SQVTM and ANQGSEA. This CDR3 has 11 residues. The V and J ends lost 6 bases and 8 bases respectively, with 13 bases between them.